A selection of T cell receptor beta chains follows, all from one sample in a study of blood T cell repertoires in COVID-19. The table came from immunoSEQ multiplex PCR; TCRdb's copy has only in-frame clones and leaves some out. This table has 150,000 to 200,000 clones, about 85% appearing once. Sequences were obtained from peripheral blood. The source of these receptors is a woman of 80 years or more with acute or convalescent COVID-19. Each CDR3 is given with its conserved first and last residue. D genes are given only for firm matches. Size is omitted from some rows. Given values are once, few, many or a class for expanded clones.

>TRBV5-1|-|TRBJ2-7|TRBD2
TGCGCCAGCAGCTTGCTAGCGGGGACCTACGAGCAGTACTTC
CASSLLAGTYEQYF
>TRBV9|once|TRBJ1-2|TRBD1
TGTGCCAGCAGCCCAGGGGCAGGGACAGGGGGGGCCTCTGGTCTTGGCTACACCTTC
CASSPGAGTGGASGLGYTF
>TRBV4-3|-|TRBJ2-3|-
TGCGCCAGCAGCCAAGATCCTCAAAAAACAGGGCCCACAGATACGCAGTATTTT
CASSQDPQKTGPTDTQYF
>TRBV29-1|-|TRBJ1-2|TRBD1
TGCAGCGTTGGAGGGCAGGGGGCCTCCTATGGCTACACCTTC
CSVGGQGASYGYTF
>TRBV7-3|-|TRBJ2-2|-
TGTGCCAGCAGCCCCATGGCGGGATCAACCGGGGAGCTGTTTTTT
CASSPMAGSTGELFF
>TRBV29-1|-|TRBJ1-1|-
TGCAGCCCGGCCCGAGGAACAGAAGCTTTCTTT
CSPARGTEAFF
>TRBV5-4|-|TRBJ2-2|-
TGTGCCAGCAGCTTCGGACACTTGAACACCGGGGAGCTGTTTTTT
CASSFGHLNTGELFF
>TRBV2|-|TRBJ2-7|TRBD2
TGTGCCCCTGGAGGCGGGAGTGACTACGAGCAGTACTTC
CAPGGGSDYEQYF
>TRBV5-1|-|TRBJ1-5|-
TGCGCCAGCAGCTTGGAAGGGGTTGACAATCAGCCCCAGCATTTT
CASSLEGVDNQPQHF
>TRBV18|-|TRBJ2-7|-
TGTGCCAGCTCACCGAGACAGGCGTCAGCCTACGAGCAGTACTTC
CASSPRQASAYEQYF
>TRBV6-4|-|TRBJ2-7|-
TGTGCCAGCAGTGGAGGTGACCCGATCTACGAGCAGTACTTC
CASSGGDPIYEQYF
>TRBV6-5|once|TRBJ1-2|TRBD1
TGTGCCAGCAGTCGGACAGGAAACTATGGCTACACCTTC
CASSRTGNYGYTF
>TRBV19|-|TRBJ2-5|TRBD2
TGTGCCAGTAGTTCGATAGCGGGAGCGGAGACCCAGTACTTC
CASSSIAGAETQYF
>TRBV7-9|-|TRBJ2-7|-
TGTGCCAGCAGCCTCCTACAGGGCTACGAGCAGTACTTC
CASSLLQGYEQYF
>TRBV9|-|TRBJ2-7|TRBD1
TGTGCCAGCAGCGTCTGGGGACAGGGCGAGCAGTACTTC
CASSVWGQGEQYF
>TRBV5-1|-|TRBJ1-6|-
TGCGCCAGCAGCGCTAGCTCCTATAATTCACCCCTCCACTTT
CASSASSYNSPLHF
>TRBV5-4|-|TRBJ1-1|-
TGTGCCAGCAGCTTGGGGGGCGTGCTGAGGGAAGCTTTCTTT
CASSLGGVLREAFF
>TRBV5-1|-|TRBJ2-5|TRBD2
TGCGCCAGCACCCCGGGACTAGCATGGGGGGAGACCCAGTACTTC
CASTPGLAWGETQYF
>TRBV7-2|-|TRBJ2-7|TRBD2
TGTGCCAGCAGCTTAGTGCGGCTAGCGGTTACCTACGAGCAGTACTTC
CASSLVRLAVTYEQYF
>TRBV7-8|-|TRBJ1-6|-
TGTGCCAGCAGCAGGGAGGGACGGAATAATTCACCCCTCCACTTT
CASSREGRNNSPLHF
>TRBV19|-|TRBJ2-1|TRBD1
TGTGCCAGTAGTATGGGACAGGGCGTCGGTGAGCAGTTCTTC
CASSMGQGVGEQFF
>TRBV3-1/TRBV3-2|-|TRBJ1-1|-
TGTGCCAGCCGTCAACCCAGCAGGGACACTGAAGCTTTCTTT
CASRQPSRDTEAFF
>TRBV30|-|TRBJ2-7|TRBD2
TGTGCCTGGAATCTAGCGGGCTCCTACGAGCAGTACTTC
CAWNLAGSYEQYF
>TRBV12-3/TRBV12-4|-|TRBJ2-1|-
TGTGCCAGCAGTTTAGAACAGTCGCCGTTCTTC
CASSLEQSPFF
>TRBV6-2/TRBV6-3|many|TRBJ1-2|TRBD1
TGTGCCAGCAGTACGACAGGGAGCTATGGCTACACCTTC
CASSTTGSYGYTF